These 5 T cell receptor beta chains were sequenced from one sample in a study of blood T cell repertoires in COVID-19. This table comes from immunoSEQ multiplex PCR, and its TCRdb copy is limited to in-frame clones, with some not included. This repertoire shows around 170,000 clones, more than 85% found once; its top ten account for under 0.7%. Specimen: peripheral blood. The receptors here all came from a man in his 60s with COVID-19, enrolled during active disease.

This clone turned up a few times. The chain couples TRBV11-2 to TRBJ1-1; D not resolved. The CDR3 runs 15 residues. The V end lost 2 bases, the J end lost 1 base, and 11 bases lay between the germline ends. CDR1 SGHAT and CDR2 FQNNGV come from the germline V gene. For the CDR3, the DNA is TGTGCCAGCAGCTTACGTTCGGGGTCGAACACTGAAGCTTTCTTT. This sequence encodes CASSLRSGSNTEAFF.

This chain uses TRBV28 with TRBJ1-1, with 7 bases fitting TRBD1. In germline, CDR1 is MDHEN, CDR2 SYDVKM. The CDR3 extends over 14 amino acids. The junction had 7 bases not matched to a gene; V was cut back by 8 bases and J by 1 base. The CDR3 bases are TGTGCCAGCCGATCAAGGGGGCGGAACACTGAAGCTTTCTTT. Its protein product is CASRSRGRNTEAFF.

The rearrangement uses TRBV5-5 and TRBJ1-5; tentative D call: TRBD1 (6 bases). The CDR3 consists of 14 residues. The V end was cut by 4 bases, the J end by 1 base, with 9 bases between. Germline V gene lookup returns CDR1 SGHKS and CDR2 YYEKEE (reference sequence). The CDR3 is CASSPDSSNQPQHF. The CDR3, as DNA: TGTGCCAGCAGCCCGGACAGCAGCAATCAGCCCCAGCATTTT.

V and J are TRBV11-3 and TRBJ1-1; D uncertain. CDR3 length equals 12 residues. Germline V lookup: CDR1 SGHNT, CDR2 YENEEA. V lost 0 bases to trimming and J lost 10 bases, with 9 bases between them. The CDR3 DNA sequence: TGTGCCAGCAGCTTAGATCCTATTGGAGCTTTCTTT. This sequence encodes CASSLDPIGAFF.

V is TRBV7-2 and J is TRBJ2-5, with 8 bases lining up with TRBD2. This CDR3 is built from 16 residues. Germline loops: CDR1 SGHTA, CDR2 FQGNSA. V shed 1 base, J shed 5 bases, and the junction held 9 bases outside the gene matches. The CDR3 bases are TGTGCCAGCAGCTTAGTCGGGGGGGCTCAATTGGAGACCCAGTACTTC. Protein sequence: CASSLVGGAQLETQYF.